The clone carrying this T cell receptor beta chain was detected once. This sample stems from a study of blood T cell repertoires in COVID-19. Sequenced by immunoSEQ multiplex PCR; TCRdb stores in-frame clones only, minus some. Seen here are 40,000 or so clones, 80% to 90% observed once, and the top ten hold approximately 5.4%. Trimming removed 3 bases from V and 6 bases from J, with 15 bases in between. This CDR3 contains 14 residues. The germline gives CDR1 MNHEY, CDR2 SMNVEV (reference sequence). The genes are TRBV27 and TRBJ2-7, with D uncertain. This receptor was taken from a man aged 35 to 55 with active COVID-19. The sequencing input was peripheral blood. The CDR3 DNA sequence: TGTGCCAGCAGTTTTATTAGCTCCCGCGCCGAGCAGTACTTC. Translated, it gives CASSFISSRAEQYF.